The clone carrying this T cell receptor beta chain came up many times. Its target is unknown. As for time point: persistent/refractory GD, antithyroid drugs over 5 years with positive TRAb. The TCR library was made from RNA that had been extracted from PBMCs in TRIzol. The data stem from a study of regulatory T cells in long-lasting Graves disease. Study-wide findings and caveats: Newly diagnosed patients shared 950 to 1,000 public clonotypes; persistent patients shared some 2,700.

Arm-PCR of CDR3 regions with iRepertoire HTBI primers generated TCR beta libraries. TCRdb re-called the multiplex PCR reads through MiXCR, storing one row per CDR3 protein. Among some 470,000 distinct CDR3 sequences listed, roughly 21% were seen once. The germline V gene has CDR1 SGHTA and CDR2 FQGNSA. The CDR3 sequence is 14 residues long. The germline V and J ends were trimmed by 1 base and 5 bases, with 11 bases remaining between them. Sequences were derived from peripheral blood mononuclear cells (PBMCs), sampled when the disease was refractory, from a patient treated with antithyroid drugs. This receptor was taken from a female donor with Graves disease. V and J are TRBV7-2 and TRBJ2-5; no firm D call. The CDR3 nucleotides read TGTGCCAGCAGCTTAGAAGTCCAAAGTGAGACCCAGTACTTC. The encoded protein is CASSLEVQSETQYF.